Below, 15 T cell receptor beta chains from the same sample are listed, as sequenced in a study of T cell changes during pregnancy in multiple sclerosis. This table comes from immunoSEQ multiplex PCR, and its TCRdb copy is limited to in-frame clones, with some not included. Among about 54,000 clones listed, about nine tenths were seen once. Sequences were derived from CD4+ T cells from peripheral blood mononuclear cells, sampled in the first trimester of pregnancy. These receptors were collected from a female donor with multiple sclerosis, enrolled in a pregnancy study.

The V gene is TRBV7-9, the J gene TRBJ2-7; D perhaps matches TRBD2 (5 bases). This CDR3 region has 15 residues. Germline assignment: CDR1 SEHNR and CDR2 FQNEAQ (reference sequence). V shed 1 base and J shed 3 bases, with 13 bases lying between them. This CDR3 is CASSLVPDWNYEQYF. CDR3 nucleotide sequence: TGTGCCAGCAGCTTAGTCCCGGACTGGAACTACGAGCAGTACTTC. The full variable domain, completed using reference TRBV7-9 and TRBJ2-7, is DTGVSQNPRHKITKRGQNVTFRCDPISEHNRLYWYRQTLGQGPEFLTYFQNEAQLEKSRLLSDRFSAERPKGSFSTLEIQRTEQGDSAMYLCASSLVPDWNYEQYFGPGTRLTVT.

The chain employs TRBV6-1 and TRBJ2-7; D might be TRBD1 (5 bases). Per germline, CDR1 MNHNS and CDR2 SASEGT. This CDR3 is 16 amino acids long. The ends were cut back, 3 bases at V and 0 bases at J, with 15 bases in the middle. The CDR3 sequence is CASSDAPTGLSYEQYF. The CDR3, as DNA: TGTGCCAGCAGTGACGCCCCCACAGGTCTCTCCTACGAGCAGTACTTC.

V gene TRBV7-9 combines with J gene TRBJ2-1; D gene uncertain. The V and J ends lost 2 bases and 13 bases respectively, with 24 bases between them. The CDR3 loop spans 16 amino acids. Germline-derived CDR1 and CDR2 are SEHNR and FQNEAQ (reference sequence). This CDR3 reads CASSLWVGQDFVNQFF. DNA for the CDR3: TGTGCCAGCAGCTTATGGGTGGGCCAGGATTTCGTTAATCAGTTCTTC.

The V call is TRBV19, the J call TRBJ2-7; D remains unclear. CDR3 length: 14 amino acids. Germline assignment: CDR1 LNHDA and CDR2 SQIVND (reference sequence). Trimming stripped 3 bases from V and 4 bases from J, with 13 bases between. The CDR3 DNA sequence: TGTGCCAGTAGTATCTTGGTGGGCCCTTACGAGCAGTACTTC. Amino acids: CASSILVGPYEQYF.

V is TRBV11-2 and J is TRBJ1-1; weak D call: TRBD1 (5 bases). Germline-derived CDR1 and CDR2 are SGHAT and FQNNGV. The CDR3 is 13 residues long. The ends were cut back, 5 bases at V and 1 base at J, with 8 bases in the middle. This chain's CDR3 is CASSVQANTEAFF. The CDR3 DNA follows: TGTGCCAGCAGCGTACAGGCGAACACTGAAGCTTTCTTT.

The gene calls are TRBV11-2 and TRBJ2-5; 8 bases are shared with TRBD1. Germline V gene lookup returns CDR1 SGHAT and CDR2 FQNNGV. The CDR3 has 15 amino acids. V lost 5 bases, J lost 7 bases, and 12 bases stayed unmatched. This chain's CDR3 is CASSLRGRSVVTQYF. CDR3 in DNA: TGTGCCAGCAGCCTCAGGGGGCGGTCTGTTGTGACCCAGTACTTC.

V is TRBV15 and J is TRBJ1-1; D remains ambiguous. Germline lookup yields CDR1 LNHNV and CDR2 YYDKDF (reference sequence). Trimming pared 0 bases from V and 8 bases from J, leaving 10 bases between. CDR3 length equals 13 residues. Here the CDR3 reads CATSRDLGMEAFF. CDR3 coding DNA: TGTGCCACCAGCAGAGATTTGGGCATGGAAGCTTTCTTT.

This chain connects TRBV7-9 to TRBJ2-1; 14 bases match TRBD2. The V gene end was trimmed by 3 bases and the J gene end by 8 bases; junction bases not matched to a gene: 6. The CDR3 runs 16 residues. Germline V gives CDR1 SEHNR, CDR2 FQNEAQ (reference sequence). Here the CDR3 DNA reads TGTGCCAGCAGCTTGAGGGGGACTAGCGGGAGCGATGAGCAGTTCTTC. Translated: CASSLRGTSGSDEQFF.

V gene TRBV5-1 combines with J gene TRBJ2-5; 8 bases line up with TRBD1. Germline V lookup: CDR1 SGHRS, CDR2 YFSETQ. Germline trimming cut 4 bases from V and 3 bases from J; bases unmatched to any gene: 2. The CDR3 is 13 amino acids. The CDR3 region has the DNA TGCGCCAGCAGCGTGGACAGGGAAGAGACCCAGTACTTC. Encoded protein: CASSVDREETQYF.

The rearrangement joins TRBV6-1 to TRBJ1-1, with D unresolved. Germline V gene data show CDR1 as MNHNS and CDR2 as SASEGT. V lost 1 base to trimming and J lost 1 base, with 10 bases between them. The CDR3 totals 15 residues. The CDR3 region is CASSEVRRSNTEAFF. The CDR3 bases are TGTGCCAGCAGTGAAGTTCGGCGGTCGAACACTGAAGCTTTCTTT.

The rearrangement links TRBV6-5 to TRBJ1-6; D call uncertain. The ends were cut back, 9 bases at V and 8 bases at J, with 11 bases in the middle. The CDR3 has 12 residues. The germline gives CDR1 MNHEY, CDR2 SVGAGI. This CDR3 reads CASRTEDSPLHF. CDR3 in DNA: TGTGCCAGTAGGACTGAGGATTCACCCCTCCACTTT.

This clone was seen a single time. The chain recombines TRBV27 with TRBJ2-1; possibly TRBD2 for D (5 bases). Germline V gives CDR1 MNHEY, CDR2 SMNVEV (reference sequence). The length of the CDR3 is 15 residues. Trimming cost V 8 bases and J 0 bases, with 14 bases left between them. CDR3 DNA sequence: TGTGCCAGCCGAACTAGATTTAGCTCCTACAATGAGCAGTTCTTC. The encoded protein is CASRTRFSSYNEQFF.

J is TRBJ1-6 and V is TRBV4-3; tentatively, D is TRBD1 (6 bases). The CDR3 runs 14 residues. Germline CDR1 LGHNA, CDR2 YSLEER. Trimming stripped 5 bases from V and 8 bases from J, with 13 bases between. The CDR3 DNA is TGCGCCAGCAGCTTCCGGGACACATATTCACCCCTCCACTTT. Its protein product is CASSFRDTYSPLHF.

The chain recombines TRBV9 with TRBJ1-4; D ambiguous. The CDR3 consists of 15 residues. Germline CDR1 is SGDLS and CDR2 is YYNGEE. The V and J ends lost 4 bases and 7 bases respectively, with 17 bases between them. The CDR3 here is CASSRRETRGEKLFF. Here the CDR3 DNA reads TGTGCCAGCAGCCGACGCGAGACCCGCGGTGAAAAACTGTTTTTT.

This clone has a single count. The V and J genes are TRBV6-6 and TRBJ2-7, with D perhaps TRBD2 (5 bases). Germline loops: CDR1 MNHNY, CDR2 SVGAGI (reference sequence). This CDR3 is 13 amino acids long. V was trimmed by 5 bases and J by 3 bases, leaving 11 bases between them. The CDR3 coding sequence is TGTGCCAGCAGTCCCTTTCGGGGCTACGAGCAGTACTTC. This gives the protein CASSPFRGYEQYF.